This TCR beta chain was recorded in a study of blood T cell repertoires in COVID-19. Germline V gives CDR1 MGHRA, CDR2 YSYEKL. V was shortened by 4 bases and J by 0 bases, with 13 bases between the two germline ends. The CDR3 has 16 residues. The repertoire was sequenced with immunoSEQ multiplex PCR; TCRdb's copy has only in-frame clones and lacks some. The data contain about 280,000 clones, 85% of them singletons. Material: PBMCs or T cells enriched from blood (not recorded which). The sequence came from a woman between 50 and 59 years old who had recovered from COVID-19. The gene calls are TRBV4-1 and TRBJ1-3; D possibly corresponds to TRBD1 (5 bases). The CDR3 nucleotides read TGCGCCAGCAGCCTGGGAGGGGTCCGCTCTGGAAACACCATATATTTT. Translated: CASSLGGVRSGNTIYF.